This T cell receptor (beta chain) derives from a study of PD-L1 blockade in urothelial cancer. Study-level information: The analyses of blood took place 3 weeks (second dose) and 6 weeks after treatment start. Median T cell yield from blood was 130,000 to 150,000.

Repertoires were generated with immunoSEQ multiplex PCR, while TCRdb's copy carries only in-frame clones and drops some. The table shows approximately 30,000 clones, with around 85% occurring only once. The patients' disease, urothelial carcinoma, was locally advanced or metastatic. Patients each gave 1 to 8 samples, pretreatment and on-treatment. This receptor was identified in a middle-aged man with urothelial cancer. Sequencing used PBMCs, obtained around atezolizumab (anti-PD-L1) treatment.

CDR3 sequence: CASSVSNYGYTF. The CDR3 coding sequence is TGTGCCAGTTCGGTATCTAACTATGGCTACACCTTC. This rearrangement joins TRBV6-5 to TRBJ1-2, with D uncertain. The CDR3 loop spans 12 amino acids. Germline CDR1 MNHEY, CDR2 SVGAGI. V was trimmed by 9 bases and J by 0 bases, leaving 8 bases between them.